The 31 T cell receptor beta chains below all came from one sample that was sequenced in a study of blood T cell repertoires in COVID-19. Sequenced by immunoSEQ multiplex PCR; TCRdb stores in-frame clones only, minus some. The table lists tens of thousands of clones, 65% to 90% of them singletons, with under 30% in the top ten. The sample taken for sequencing was peripheral blood. Receptor source: a woman of 80 years or more with active or convalescent COVID-19.

V gene TRBV5-1 combines with J gene TRBJ2-7; D ambiguous. This CDR3 comprises 12 residues. V was pared by 0 bases and J by 3 bases, with 4 bases between. Germline assignment: CDR1 SGHRS and CDR2 YFSETQ. DNA for the CDR3: TGCGCCAGCAGCTTGGGAGGCTACGAGCAGTACTTC. This sequence encodes CASSLGGYEQYF.

The chain couples TRBV10-3 to TRBJ2-2; D is perhaps TRBD2 (5 bases). Germline lookup yields CDR1 ENHRY and CDR2 SYGVKD. The V gene lost 5 bases and the J gene lost 4 bases, with 11 bases spanning the gap. The length of the CDR3 is 14 residues. CDR3 sequence (DNA): TGTGCCATCAGTCCTAGGGCGGGCACCGGGGAGCTGTTTTTT. Translation gives CAISPRAGTGELFF.

The CDR3 DNA reads TGTGCCAGCAGCTCGGGACACCTACCCTACAATGAGCAGTTCTTC. Its protein product is CASSSGHLPYNEQFF. The chain uses TRBV7-2 and TRBJ2-1, with D possibly being TRBD1 (6 bases). This CDR3 is built from 15 residues. The ends were cut back, 4 bases at V and 2 bases at J, with 12 bases in the middle. The germline V gene has CDR1 SGHTA and CDR2 FQGNSA.

The V call is TRBV28, the J call TRBJ1-5; D possibly corresponds to TRBD1 (6 bases). The CDR3 runs to 14 residues. CDR1 and CDR2 from the germline V gene are MDHEN and SYDVKM. Trimming removed 8 bases at V and 4 bases at J, with 15 bases between. The DNA of the CDR3 is TGTGCCAGCGGGGGGGGCGCTTCGAATCAGCCCCAGCATTTT. Translated: CASGGGASNQPQHF.

In DNA form, the CDR3 reads TGTGCCAGCAAGAAGCTAGCTAATGAAAAACTGTTTTTT. Translation gives CASKKLANEKLFF. The genes are TRBV6-5 and TRBJ1-4; D unclear. The CDR3 runs to 13 residues. CDR1 is MNHEY, CDR2 SVGAGI, per germline. V was shortened by 7 bases and J by 3 bases, with 9 bases between the two germline ends.

The chain couples TRBV4-3 to TRBJ1-2; TRBD1 agrees at 10 bases. Germline trimming cut 4 bases from V and 4 bases from J; bases unmatched to any gene: 3. There are 14 residues in the CDR3. Germline V gene sequence: CDR1 LGHNA, CDR2 YSLEER. CDR3 coding DNA: TGCGCCAGCAGCCCGGGACAGGGGCCCTATGGCTACACCTTC. Protein: CASSPGQGPYGYTF.

The chain recombines TRBV6-1 with TRBJ1-2; D remains ambiguous. This CDR3 has 13 residues. Germline lookup yields CDR1 MNHNS and CDR2 SASEGT. V lost 3 bases and J 3 bases, leaving 8 bases between the germline ends. The CDR3, as DNA: TGTGCCAGCAGTGACGGCAGGTACTATGGCTACACCTTC. Its translation is CASSDGRYYGYTF.

This chain links TRBV10-1 with TRBJ1-2, with D hard to call. The germline V gene has CDR1 WNHNN and CDR2 SYGVQD (reference sequence). This CDR3 is built from 16 residues. V dropped 0 bases and J dropped 8 bases, with 19 bases sitting between them. The CDR3 sequence is CASSESVGVQPTGYTF. CDR3 in DNA: TGCGCCAGCAGTGAGTCAGTCGGGGTGCAGCCCACGGGCTACACCTTC.

This clone was counted once. This rearrangement joins TRBV9 to TRBJ2-5; 10 nucleotides line up with TRBD2. The ends lost 4 bases at V and 5 bases at J; junction bases unmatched: 14. The germline V gene encodes CDR1 SGDLS and CDR2 YYNGEE. The CDR3 runs to 17 residues. Here the CDR3 reads CASSSGLASGGRETQYF. CDR3 DNA: TGTGCCAGCAGCTCAGGCCTGGCTAGCGGGGGTAGGGAGACCCAGTACTTC.

The CDR3 region is CASSWTGGNSPLHF. DNA of the CDR3: TGCGCCAGCAGCTGGACAGGGGGTAATTCACCCCTCCACTTT. This sequence joins TRBV5-1 and TRBJ1-6, with 10 bases fitting TRBD1. Germline CDR1 is SGHRS and CDR2 is YFSETQ. CDR3 length: 14 amino acids. Trimming took 3 bases from V and 6 from J; bases not matched to a gene: 0.

This chain's CDR3 is CASSSRDSFSGYTF. The CDR3 nucleotides are TGTGCCAGCAGCTCCCGGGACTCTTTTAGCGGCTACACCTTC. The J gene is TRBJ1-2, the V gene TRBV7-2; possibly TRBD1 for D (5 bases). Germline CDR1 SGHTA, CDR2 FQGNSA. The CDR3 runs to 14 residues. The V and J ends lost 4 bases and 8 bases respectively, with 17 bases between them.

The gene calls are TRBV5-1 and TRBJ2-5; the match to TRBD1 covers 7 bases. CDR1 and CDR2 (germline): SGHRS, YFSETQ. This CDR3 comprises 15 residues. Trimming removed 0 bases from V and 1 base from J; junction bases left unmatched: 3. CDR3 sequence: CASSLGQGFQETQYF. The CDR3 DNA reads as TGCGCCAGCAGCTTGGGACAGGGCTTCCAAGAGACCCAGTACTTC.

The V gene is TRBV7-2, the J gene TRBJ1-5, with D maybe TRBD1 (5 bases). The V gene lost 7 bases and the J gene lost 4 bases, with 14 bases spanning the gap. Looked up from germline, CDR1 is SGHTA and CDR2 is FQGNSA. This CDR3 is built from 14 residues. As DNA, the CDR3 is TGTGCCAGCACCTCCGGCCAGGGAAATCAGCCCCAGCATTTT. Its translation: CASTSGQGNQPQHF.

This clone has only a few counts. The chain is built from TRBV6-2 or TRBV6-3 and TRBJ2-2; 7 bases agree with TRBD1. After removal of 2 bases from V and 6 bases from J, the junction contained 9 bases not matched to a gene. Germline V gene lookup returns CDR1 MNHEY and CDR2 SVGEGT. CDR3 length equals 16 residues. CDR3 sequence (DNA): TGTGCCAGCAGTTACACAGGGGCACAAACGCCCGGGGAGCTGTTTTTT. Protein product: CASSYTGAQTPGELFF.

The chain has TRBV6-1 and TRBJ1-5; D uncertain. CDR1 is MNHNS and CDR2 is SASEGT in the germline V gene. This CDR3 is built from 13 residues. The ends were cut back, 1 base at V and 7 bases at J, with 8 bases in the middle. The CDR3 region is CASSEGRRQPQHF. Written as DNA, the CDR3 is TGTGCCAGCAGTGAAGGAAGGAGGCAGCCCCAGCATTTT.

The gene calls are TRBV6-5 and TRBJ1-3; 9 nucleotides line up with TRBD1. This CDR3 has 15 residues. Germline CDR1 reads MNHEY; CDR2 reads SVGAGI. Unmatched junction bases numbered 4, after V lost 5 bases and J lost 2 bases. The CDR3 bases are TGTGCCAGCAGTCAACAGGGGGCGACTGGAAACACCATATATTTT. Residues: CASSQQGATGNTIYF.

The chain couples TRBV2 to TRBJ1-1; no definite D call. CDR3 length: 13 amino acids. The germline CDR1 and CDR2 sequences are SNHLY and FYNNEI. V shed 4 bases and J shed 3 bases, with 9 bases lying between them. The CDR3 DNA is TGTGCCAGCAGTGTCGGTTTGGACACTGAAGCTTTCTTT. Translating it yields CASSVGLDTEAFF.

The chain couples TRBV29-1 to TRBJ2-7, with 12 bases that match TRBD2. Germline CDR1 is SQVTM and CDR2 is ANQGSEA. V shed 6 bases, J shed 3 bases, and the junction held 3 bases outside the gene matches. The CDR3 extends over 13 amino acids. The CDR3 nucleotides read TGCAGCGTCCTAGCGGGGGGGTTCTACGAGCAGTACTTC. Its protein is CSVLAGGFYEQYF.

The rearrangement joins TRBV7-9 to TRBJ1-2, with D perhaps TRBD1 (5 bases). CDR1 and CDR2 (germline): SEHNR, FQNEAQ (reference sequence). The CDR3 sequence is 14 residues long. The ends were cut back, 5 bases at V and 5 bases at J, with 15 bases in the middle. The CDR3 reads CASSLGHERYGYTF. In DNA form, the CDR3 reads TGTGCCAGCAGCCTCGGACATGAGCGTTATGGCTACACCTTC.

This chain joins TRBV15 and TRBJ1-4, with D perhaps matching TRBD1 (5 bases). The CDR3 sequence is 15 residues long. Germline CDR1 LNHNV, CDR2 YYDKDF (reference sequence). Trimming pared 6 bases from V and 8 bases from J, leaving 19 bases between. The CDR3 DNA follows: TGTGCCACCAGGCCCCGGGTGGGAAGGGGAGAAAAACTGTTTTTT. As protein: CATRPRVGRGEKLFF.

This clone came up once. The genes are TRBV7-9 and TRBJ2-7; D perhaps matches TRBD1 (5 bases). The CDR3 sequence is 14 residues long. Trimming pared 1 base from V and 6 bases from J, leaving 13 bases between. Germline V gene data show CDR1 as SEHNR and CDR2 as FQNEAQ (reference sequence). The CDR3: CASSLGARVGEQYF. CDR3 sequence (DNA): TGTGCCAGCAGCTTAGGGGCCAGGGTCGGCGAGCAGTACTTC.

The rearrangement uses TRBV10-3 and TRBJ2-2, with TRBD2 matching over 8 bases. Germline CDR1 and CDR2: ENHRY and SYGVKD. With 5 bases clipped from V and 4 bases from J, the junction kept 3 bases outside the gene matches. The CDR3 has 14 amino acids. The CDR3 sequence is CAISPGGRTGELFF. CDR3 nucleotides: TGTGCCATCAGTCCGGGGGGGCGCACCGGGGAGCTGTTTTTT.

This rearrangement joins TRBV9 to TRBJ1-4; D gene unclear. The CDR3 covers 10 residues. Trimming removed 7 bases from V and 8 bases from J, with 6 bases in between. Germline CDR1 reads SGDLS; CDR2 reads YYNGEE. In DNA form, the CDR3 reads TGTGCCAGCGGGGAGGAAAAACTGTTTTTT. This codes for CASGEEKLFF.

V usage is TRBV7-8 and J usage is TRBJ1-3; 7 bases fit TRBD1. This CDR3 has 14 amino acids. Germline CDR1 reads SGHVS; CDR2 reads FQNEAQ. Trimming cost V 6 bases and J 3 bases; bases outside gene matches: 5. This CDR3 is CASSITGVGNTIYF. The CDR3 DNA sequence: TGTGCCAGCAGTATCACAGGGGTTGGAAACACCATATATTTT.

CDR3 region: CASSFRQGIANGYTF. The DNA for the CDR3 is TGTGCCAGCAGCTTCAGACAGGGAATAGCTAATGGCTACACCTTC. The V gene is TRBV7-2, the J gene TRBJ1-2; TRBD1 agrees at 7 bases. V shed 3 bases and J 6 bases; nucleotides not matched to a gene: 10. The germline V gene encodes CDR1 SGHTA and CDR2 FQGNSA. The CDR3 has 15 residues.

This clone has a handful of counts. The V gene is TRBV3-1 (or the pseudogene TRBV3-2), the J gene TRBJ2-1, with 7 bases lining up with TRBD2. The CDR3 is 16 residues long. Germline V lookup: CDR1 LGHDT, CDR2 YNNKEL (reference sequence). V gave up 6 bases and J gave up 0 bases; unmatched junction bases: 8. The CDR3: CASSNSGRGSYNEQFF. CDR3 sequence (DNA): TGTGCCAGCAGTAATTCAGGGAGGGGCTCCTACAATGAGCAGTTCTTC.

The chain links TRBV18 to TRBJ1-2; D is perhaps TRBD1 (5 bases). The germline V gene has CDR1 KGHSH and CDR2 LQKENI. The CDR3 has 14 amino acids. The V and J ends lost 4 bases and 0 bases respectively, with 9 bases between them. The CDR3: CASSLGHSNYGYTF. The CDR3 DNA is TGTGCCAGCTCACTGGGGCATTCTAACTATGGCTACACCTTC.

The V gene is TRBV6-5, the J gene TRBJ1-2; tentative D call: TRBD1 (6 bases). This CDR3 spans 15 amino acids. The ends were cut back, 0 bases at V and 4 bases at J, with 12 bases in the middle. Germline V gene data show CDR1 as MNHEY and CDR2 as SVGAGI. CDR3 amino acids: CASSYSPLGGYGYTF. The CDR3 coding sequence is TGTGCCAGCAGTTACTCGCCGCTAGGGGGCTATGGCTACACCTTC.

The chain has TRBV2 and TRBJ2-7; TRBD1 aligns across 9 bases. This CDR3 is 12 amino acids long. V was pared by 6 bases and J by 3 bases, with 0 bases of the junction left unmatched. Germline lookup yields CDR1 SNHLY and CDR2 FYNNEI. CDR3 bases: TGTGCCAGCAGGGGACAGGGCTACGAGCAGTACTTC. The encoded protein is CASRGQGYEQYF.

This clone was detected only a few times. The J gene is TRBJ2-3, the V gene TRBV15; 10 positions agree with TRBD1. The CDR3 contains 14 residues. Germline V lookup: CDR1 LNHNV, CDR2 YYDKDF (reference sequence). V was pared by 5 bases and J by 4 bases, with 3 bases of the junction left unmatched. DNA of the CDR3: TGTGCCACCAGCGACAGGGGGCTCTCAGATACGCAGTATTTT. Its translation is CATSDRGLSDTQYF.

The V and J genes are TRBV29-1 and TRBJ1-5, with D possibly being TRBD1 (5 bases). Germline assignment: CDR1 SQVTM and CDR2 ANQGSEA. This CDR3 region has 12 residues. V lost 7 bases to trimming and J lost 4 bases, with 11 bases between them. DNA for the CDR3: TGCAGCGCCGGGACTCCAAATCAGCCCCAGCATTTT. This gives the protein CSAGTPNQPQHF.